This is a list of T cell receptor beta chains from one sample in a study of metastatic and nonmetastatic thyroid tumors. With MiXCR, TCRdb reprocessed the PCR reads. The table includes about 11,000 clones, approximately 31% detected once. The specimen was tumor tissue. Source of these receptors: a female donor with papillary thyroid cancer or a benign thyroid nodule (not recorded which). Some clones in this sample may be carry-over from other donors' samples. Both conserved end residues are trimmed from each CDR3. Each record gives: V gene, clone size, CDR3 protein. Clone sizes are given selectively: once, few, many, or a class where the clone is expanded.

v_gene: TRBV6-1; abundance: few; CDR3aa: ASSPSSYEQY
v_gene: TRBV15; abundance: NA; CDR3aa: ATSTGTGHQPQH
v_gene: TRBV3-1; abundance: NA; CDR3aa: ASSQDISGGGTDTQY
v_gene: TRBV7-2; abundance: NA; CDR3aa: ASSTGRFYEQY
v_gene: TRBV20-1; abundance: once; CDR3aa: SARDGGTYGYT
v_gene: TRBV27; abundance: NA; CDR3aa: ASSSPYRAGTNNEQF
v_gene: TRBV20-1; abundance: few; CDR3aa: SARDQIGIYNEQF
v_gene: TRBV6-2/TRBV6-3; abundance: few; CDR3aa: ASGLNENNEQF
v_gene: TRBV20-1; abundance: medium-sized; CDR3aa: SAYRTDRGNQPQH
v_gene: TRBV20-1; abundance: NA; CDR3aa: SATGEGVKEQY
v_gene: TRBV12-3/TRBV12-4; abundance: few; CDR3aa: ASSLAGGPHNEQF
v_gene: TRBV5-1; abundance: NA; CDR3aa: ASSLGQDGGGYT
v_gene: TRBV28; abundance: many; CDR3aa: ASTQRGAWQPQH
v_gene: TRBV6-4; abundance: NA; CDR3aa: ASIPQGTYEQY
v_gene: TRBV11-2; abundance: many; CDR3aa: ASSLGLAGGQSRNIQY
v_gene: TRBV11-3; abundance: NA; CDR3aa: ASSRQGGDTGELF
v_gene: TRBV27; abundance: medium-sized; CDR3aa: ASSQPGQGGGYT
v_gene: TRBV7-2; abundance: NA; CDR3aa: ASKHRRGVNTEAF
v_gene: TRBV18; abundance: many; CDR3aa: ASSPEGGGFSYNEQF
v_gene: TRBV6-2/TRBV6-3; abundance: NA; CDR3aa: ASRYGESGNTIY
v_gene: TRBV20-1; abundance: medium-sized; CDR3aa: SASPTPGAQAMTGELF
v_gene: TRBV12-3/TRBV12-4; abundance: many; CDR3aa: ASTKTGFGETQY
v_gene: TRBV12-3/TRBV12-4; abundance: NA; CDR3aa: ASSYRGAAGEQY
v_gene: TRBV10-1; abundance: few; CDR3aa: ASSEGPRDTEAF
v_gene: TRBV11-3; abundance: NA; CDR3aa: ATRRGGGSPLH
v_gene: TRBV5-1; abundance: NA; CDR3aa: ASSLMGQRIDTQY
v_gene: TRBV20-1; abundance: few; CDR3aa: SASRDSSNTGELF
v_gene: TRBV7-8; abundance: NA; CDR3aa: ASSIGLAGTYEQY
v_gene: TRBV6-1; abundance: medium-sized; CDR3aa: ASSLGMGRNQPQH
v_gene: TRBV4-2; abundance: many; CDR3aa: ASSQDDARAWYGYT
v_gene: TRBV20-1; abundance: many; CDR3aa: SAGGDSRGEQY
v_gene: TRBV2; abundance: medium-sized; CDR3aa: ASSPGTGAYQPQH
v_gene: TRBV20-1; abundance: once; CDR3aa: SAPIKTGSDTQY
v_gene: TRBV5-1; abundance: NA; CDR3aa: ASSGLLSGANVLT
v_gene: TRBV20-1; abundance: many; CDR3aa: SGNRQETQY
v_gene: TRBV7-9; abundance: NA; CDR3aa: ASSRPGLDYEQY
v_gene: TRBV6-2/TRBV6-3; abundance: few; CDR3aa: ASSKSFGRSHNYGYT
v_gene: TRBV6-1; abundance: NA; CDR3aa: ASSEREVGTDTQY
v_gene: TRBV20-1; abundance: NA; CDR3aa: SAGDRFSYNEQF
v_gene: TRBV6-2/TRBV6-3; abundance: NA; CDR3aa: ASSRPRTSGRTYEQY
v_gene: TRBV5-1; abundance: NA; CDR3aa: ASRNMDRAREAF
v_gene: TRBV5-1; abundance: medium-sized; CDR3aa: ASSLDRANYGYT
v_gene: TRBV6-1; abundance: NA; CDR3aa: ASSSTGLAEKQF
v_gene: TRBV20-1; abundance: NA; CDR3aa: SASPSGGSNTGELF
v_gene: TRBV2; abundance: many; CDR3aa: ASRFLYTGELF
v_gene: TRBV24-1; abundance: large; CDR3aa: ATSDDRGRGSYNEQF
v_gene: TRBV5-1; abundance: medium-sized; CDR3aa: ASSLAGFSNQPQH
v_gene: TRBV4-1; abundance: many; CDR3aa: ASSHLTGPNYGYT
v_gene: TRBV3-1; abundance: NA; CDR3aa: ASKGQGDGQPQH
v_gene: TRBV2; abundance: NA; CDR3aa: ATSTGTDEQY
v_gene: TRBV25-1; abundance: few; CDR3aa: ASGDLAEGSYEQY